This T cell receptor (beta chain) stems from a study of blood T cell repertoires in COVID-19. Study-wide background: Both acute and convalescent COVID-19 samples were obtained from the United States, Italy and Spain. T cells, B-cell-depleted T cells, or PBMCs supplied cDNA or gDNA.

Authors' analysis steps: Cell counts per sample came from amplifying reference gene primers. Using immunoSEQ multiplex PCR, the repertoire was profiled, and TCRdb retains in-frame clones only, with some absent. The V and J calls and clone size come from that table; D and trimming were worked out from the DNA. The data contain 450,000 to 500,000 clones, approximately 83% of them singletons. The germline gives CDR1 LNHNV, CDR2 YYDKDF (reference sequence). CDR3 length: 13 residues. V lost 7 bases and J 3 bases, leaving 10 bases between the germline ends. This sequence was found in a human donor in a cohort sampled during active COVID-19. The chain recombines TRBV15 with TRBJ1-5; D gene ambiguous. The sequenced sample consisted of peripheral blood. The CDR3 loop is CATTRQFNQPQHF. CDR3 bases: TGTGCCACCACTAGGCAGTTCAATCAGCCCCAGCATTTT.